This T cell receptor (beta chain) derives from a study of metastatic and nonmetastatic thyroid tumors. Notes on this clone: Its specificity is not known.

Using MiXCR, TCRdb re-called clones from the PCR reads. Among 3,000 to 5,000 clones listed, under 25% were seen once. Trimming cost V 3 bases and J 7 bases, with 7 bases left between them. This CDR3 contains 12 residues. Germline V lookup: CDR1 SGHTA, CDR2 FQGNSA. Thyroid surgery was performed in patients who had received no treatment beforehand. Study results and limitations: TCR beta diversity was reportedly significantly higher in malignant thyroid tumors than benign nodules, in blood and tumor.

Sequenced sample: tumor tissue. The chain employs TRBV7-2 and TRBJ2-1; D gene unclear. This receptor was obtained from a male donor with papillary thyroid cancer or a benign thyroid nodule (not recorded which). Some clones in this sample may be carry-over from other donors' samples. In DNA, the CDR3 is TGTGCCAGCAGCTTGGTTGTGAATGAGCAGTTCTTC. This gives the protein CASSLVVNEQFF.